Listed below are T cell receptor beta chains from one sample, sequenced in a study of shared clonotypes between healthy human individuals. Measured with immunoSEQ multiplex PCR; TCRdb has only the in-frame clones, and not every one. Here the sample spans roughly 1,000,000 clones, around 78% being singletons. Sequencing was done on a sample of memory CD4+ T cells from PBMCs. The receptors were sampled from a man aged 18 to 29 in good health. Some clones in this sample may be carry-over from other donors' samples. CDR3s include the opening cysteine and the closing phenylalanine or tryptophan. D genes are given only for firm matches.

d_gene: TRBD2; j_gene: TRBJ2-4; v_gene: TRBV5-1; CDR3aa: CASSQEGGRSIQYF
d_gene: .; j_gene: TRBJ2-5; v_gene: TRBV29-1; CDR3aa: CSVEKGRGGETQYF
d_gene: TRBD1; j_gene: TRBJ2-1; v_gene: TRBV29-1; CDR3aa: CSVARDREQFF
d_gene: .; j_gene: .; v_gene: TRBV2; CDR3aa: CASTSLSYEQYF
d_gene: TRBD1; j_gene: TRBJ1-3; v_gene: TRBV9; CDR3aa: CASSVEPQQTGGDTIYF
d_gene: TRBD1; j_gene: TRBJ1-5; v_gene: TRBV7-8; CDR3aa: CASSFPGYRGGNQPQHF
d_gene: .; j_gene: TRBJ2-3; v_gene: TRBV5-1; CDR3aa: CASSGEEDTQYF
d_gene: TRBD2; j_gene: TRBJ2-1; v_gene: TRBV18; CDR3aa: CASSPPRLAGNNEQFF
d_gene: TRBD2; j_gene: TRBJ2-4; v_gene: TRBV9; CDR3aa: CASSVDLAGGLGDIQYF
d_gene: TRBD1; j_gene: TRBJ2-7; v_gene: TRBV28; CDR3aa: CASSSPGQALEQYF
d_gene: TRBD2; j_gene: TRBJ2-3; v_gene: TRBV7-2; CDR3aa: CASSSTGTSRDTQYF
d_gene: .; j_gene: TRBJ1-1; v_gene: TRBV7-3; CDR3aa: CASSLGAPSTEAFF
d_gene: .; j_gene: TRBJ1-2; v_gene: TRBV28; CDR3aa: CASSPRQGGDYGYTF
d_gene: .; j_gene: TRBJ2-1; v_gene: TRBV7-3; CDR3aa: CASSPGQGEQFF
d_gene: .; j_gene: TRBJ2-5; v_gene: TRBV28; CDR3aa: CASIEVQGSETQYF
d_gene: .; j_gene: TRBJ1-1; v_gene: TRBV7-2; CDR3aa: CASSLGGAGNTEAFF
d_gene: .; j_gene: TRBJ2-7; v_gene: TRBV28; CDR3aa: CASSLPQVGEQYF
d_gene: TRBD1; j_gene: TRBJ1-2; v_gene: TRBV4-2; CDR3aa: CASSQRGGTGAGYTF
d_gene: .; j_gene: TRBJ2-5; v_gene: TRBV10-3; CDR3aa: CAISESGETQYF
d_gene: TRBD1; j_gene: TRBJ2-3; v_gene: TRBV5-6; CDR3aa: CASSLRSTGGGTDTQYF
d_gene: TRBD1; j_gene: TRBJ2-7; v_gene: TRBV2; CDR3aa: CASSKDRGRPEQYF
d_gene: .; j_gene: TRBJ1-1; v_gene: TRBV28; CDR3aa: CASSPGGGRKNTEAFF
d_gene: .; j_gene: TRBJ2-7; v_gene: TRBV2; CDR3aa: CASSERFRYEQYF
d_gene: .; j_gene: TRBJ2-1; v_gene: TRBV28; CDR3aa: CASSPFPGLGSSYNEQFF
d_gene: .; j_gene: TRBJ1-3; v_gene: TRBV2; CDR3aa: CASSRDSFSGNTIYF
d_gene: TRBD2; j_gene: TRBJ2-3; v_gene: TRBV5-6; CDR3aa: CASSFGLAGPRDTQYF
d_gene: TRBD2; j_gene: TRBJ2-3; v_gene: TRBV28; CDR3aa: CASSQGLAGVSTTDTQYF
d_gene: .; j_gene: TRBJ1-2; v_gene: TRBV28; CDR3aa: CASSSPGDRYGYTF
d_gene: TRBD1; j_gene: TRBJ2-3; v_gene: TRBV5-1; CDR3aa: CASSNGQGGTDTQYF
d_gene: .; j_gene: TRBJ1-5; v_gene: TRBV4-1; CDR3aa: CASSQVAHPTGNQPQHF
d_gene: .; j_gene: TRBJ2-1; v_gene: TRBV27; CDR3aa: CASRQNRGAGLSYNEQFF
d_gene: .; j_gene: TRBJ2-7; v_gene: TRBV5-1; CDR3aa: CASSSGEYGIYEQYF
d_gene: .; j_gene: TRBJ2-5; v_gene: TRBV5-1; CDR3aa: CASRGGLNQETQYF
d_gene: .; j_gene: TRBJ2-2; v_gene: TRBV6-5; CDR3aa: CASSPSRLGAGELFF
d_gene: .; j_gene: TRBJ1-4; v_gene: TRBV21-1; CDR3aa: CASSTDPARQVNEKLFF
d_gene: .; j_gene: TRBJ2-7; v_gene: TRBV5-4; CDR3aa: CASSLRNSPSYEQYF
d_gene: .; j_gene: TRBJ1-2; v_gene: TRBV19; CDR3aa: CASSRRQIYYGYTF
d_gene: .; j_gene: TRBJ1-1; v_gene: TRBV19; CDR3aa: CASRALPDSMNTEAFF
d_gene: .; j_gene: TRBJ1-2; v_gene: TRBV19; CDR3aa: CASSIGGAPYGYTF
d_gene: TRBD2; j_gene: TRBJ2-7; v_gene: TRBV7-2; CDR3aa: CASSSGGGPEQYF
d_gene: .; j_gene: TRBJ1-2; v_gene: TRBV7-2; CDR3aa: CASSLIPTVEGYTF
d_gene: TRBD2; j_gene: TRBJ2-1; v_gene: TRBV7-3; CDR3aa: CASSLSFGEGYNEQFF
d_gene: .; j_gene: TRBJ2-5; v_gene: TRBV5-8; CDR3aa: CASNLRATRETQYF
d_gene: .; j_gene: TRBJ2-2; v_gene: TRBV9; CDR3aa: CASSAVGLGPSTGELFF
d_gene: TRBD2; j_gene: TRBJ2-3; v_gene: TRBV5-6; CDR3aa: CASSLAGTSGRNTQYF
d_gene: TRBD2; j_gene: TRBJ2-4; v_gene: TRBV10-3; CDR3aa: CAISEIEASGRASGRNIQYF
d_gene: .; j_gene: TRBJ1-1; v_gene: TRBV25-1; CDR3aa: CASSEYRGGTRTFF
d_gene: .; j_gene: TRBJ1-2; v_gene: TRBV7-9; CDR3aa: CASSPETRGGYTF
d_gene: .; j_gene: TRBJ2-7; v_gene: TRBV30; CDR3aa: CAWSSQVGHEQYF
d_gene: .; j_gene: TRBJ2-1; v_gene: TRBV9; CDR3aa: CASSADTRDNEQFF
d_gene: .; j_gene: TRBJ2-3; v_gene: TRBV5-1; CDR3aa: CASSLAGEDTQYF
d_gene: .; j_gene: TRBJ1-1; v_gene: TRBV2; CDR3aa: CASEAAPNTEAFF
d_gene: .; j_gene: TRBJ2-3; v_gene: TRBV30; CDR3aa: CAWVSRRSSRQYF
d_gene: .; j_gene: TRBJ2-1; v_gene: TRBV10-3; CDR3aa: CAISGYGNEQFF
d_gene: .; j_gene: TRBJ1-2; v_gene: TRBV2; CDR3aa: CASSSGSNYGYTF
d_gene: .; j_gene: TRBJ2-7; v_gene: TRBV6-6; CDR3aa: CASSYDRQGIYEQYF
d_gene: .; j_gene: TRBJ1-6; v_gene: TRBV7-9; CDR3aa: CATLEGGPNSPLHF
d_gene: .; j_gene: TRBJ2-2; v_gene: TRBV4-3; CDR3aa: CASSQVQGGGPGTGELFF
d_gene: .; j_gene: TRBJ1-4; v_gene: TRBV30; CDR3aa: CAWRGRPNEKLFF
d_gene: .; j_gene: TRBJ2-1; v_gene: TRBV11-2; CDR3aa: CASSFGEQQRQFF